The 28 T cell receptor beta chains in this list originate from one sample, sequenced in a study of OX40 agonist ivuxolimab in advanced cancers. Only in-frame clones appear in the TCRdb table, and some are missing; sequencing was by immunoSEQ multiplex PCR. Of 30,000 to 35,000 clones in the sample, around 90% were seen once. The specimen comprised CD4+ or CD8+ T cells sorted from blood, sampled in a trial of the OX40 agonist ivuxolimab. The receptors were sampled from an adult with an advanced solid tumor such as melanoma, head and neck, liver or kidney cancer.

This clone was detected only once. The rearrangement uses TRBV29-1 and TRBJ1-4, with a weak D call TRBD1 (5 bases). CDR3 length: 15 amino acids. The ends were cut back, 0 bases at V and 4 bases at J, with 12 bases in the middle. Germline CDR1 and CDR2: SQVTM and ANQGSEA. In nucleotides, the CDR3 is TGCAGCGTTGAAGATCTCCAGGGCGGTAATGAAAAACTGTTTTTT. Its translation is CSVEDLQGGNEKLFF.

The J gene is TRBJ2-7, the V gene TRBV27; D may be TRBD2 (6 bases). V gave up 6 bases and J gave up 3 bases, with 12 bases separating them. Germline V gives CDR1 MNHEY, CDR2 SMNVEV (reference sequence). This CDR3 has 13 residues. The CDR3 DNA sequence: TGTGCCAGCAGACTGGGACTTTACTACGAGCAGTACTTC. It codes for CASRLGLYYEQYF.

The V and J genes are TRBV9 and TRBJ2-1, with TRBD2 matching 9 bases. Trimming at V came to 1 base and at J to 8 bases, leaving 7 bases not matched to a gene. The CDR3 spans 15 residues. Germline V CDR1 and CDR2: SGDLS, YYNGEE. CDR3 DNA: TGTGCCAGCAGCGTAAAGGCGGGGGGGATCGATGAGCAGTTCTTC. Amino acid sequence: CASSVKAGGIDEQFF.

The chain employs TRBV19 and TRBJ1-5; D uncertain. The length of the CDR3 is 13 residues. The V end lost 3 bases, the J end lost 7 bases, and 10 bases lay between the germline ends. The germline gives CDR1 LNHDA, CDR2 SQIVND (reference sequence). The CDR3: CASSMVAWQPQHF. The CDR3 DNA reads as TGTGCCAGTAGTATGGTCGCATGGCAGCCCCAGCATTTT.

The chain joins TRBV19 to TRBJ2-2, with no clear D. The V end lost 7 bases, the J end lost 2 bases, and 8 bases lay between the germline ends. This CDR3 region has 13 residues. Germline values: CDR1 LNHDA, CDR2 SQIVND (reference sequence). CDR3 nucleotide sequence: TGTGCCAGTATCTGGCCCAACACCGGGGAGCTGTTTTTT. This encodes CASIWPNTGELFF.

V gene TRBV12-5 combines with J gene TRBJ1-1; the D gene is possibly TRBD1 (5 bases). This CDR3 spans 13 amino acids. The germline gives CDR1 LGHNT, CDR2 FRNRAP. V was trimmed by 6 bases and J by 4 bases, leaving 12 bases between them. In DNA form, the CDR3 reads TGTGCTAGTGGCTACACAACAGGCACTGAAGCTTTCTTT. This translates into CASGYTTGTEAFF.

This clone showed up just once. This chain uses TRBV5-6 with TRBJ1-2; 10 bases match TRBD1. Germline V lookup: CDR1 SGHDT, CDR2 YYEEEE. The CDR3 covers 15 residues. J gave up 4 bases and V 6 bases, and 9 bases lay outside the gene matches. DNA for the CDR3: TGTGCCAGCAACAAGCCCCGGGACAGGGGCTATGGCTACACCTTC. It is translated as CASNKPRDRGYGYTF.

The chain has TRBV4-2 and TRBJ1-1; D uncertain. This CDR3 is 18 amino acids long. The germline gives CDR1 LGHNA, CDR2 YNFKEQ. V lost 0 bases and J lost 0, with 17 bases in between. The CDR3 here is CASSQDELVVGLNTEAFF. The CDR3 coding sequence is TGTGCCAGCAGCCAAGACGAACTCGTAGTTGGACTGAACACTGAAGCTTTCTTT.

This chain connects TRBV6-4 to TRBJ1-6; D not certain. From germline, CDR1 is MRHNA and CDR2 SNTAGT. Trimming stripped 7 bases from V and 9 bases from J, with 13 bases between. The length of the CDR3 is 13 residues. CDR3 bases: TGTGCCAGCAACGAGGGCCTTGGTTCACCCCTCCACTTT. It encodes CASNEGLGSPLHF.

The chain recombines TRBV18 with TRBJ2-1; D is uncertain. Germline lookup yields CDR1 KGHSH and CDR2 LQKENI. The CDR3 loop spans 12 amino acids. V was clipped by 2 bases and J by 3 bases, with 2 bases between them. The chain's CDR3 is CASSPGYNEQFF. Here the CDR3 DNA reads TGTGCCAGCTCACCAGGCTACAATGAGCAGTTCTTC.

The V call is TRBV7-8, the J call TRBJ2-1; D may correspond to TRBD1 or TRBD2 (5 bases each). Germline V gene lookup returns CDR1 SGHVS and CDR2 FQNEAQ. Between the trimmed V and J ends, which lost 1 base and 0 bases, there was a span of 16 bases. The CDR3 runs to 18 residues. The CDR3, as DNA: TGTGCCAGCAGCTTAGAACCCCTGTGGGGGAGCTCCTACAATGAGCAGTTCTTC. Its protein product is CASSLEPLWGSSYNEQFF.

The rearrangement joins TRBV15 to TRBJ2-7, with TRBD2 as a possible D gene (6 bases). V dropped 5 bases and J dropped 3 bases, with 14 bases sitting between them. CDR1 and CDR2 from the germline V gene are LNHNV and YYDKDF (reference sequence). There are 14 residues in the CDR3. This chain's CDR3 is CATSGGTGFYEQYF. Here the CDR3 DNA reads TGTGCCACCAGCGGGGGGACGGGATTCTACGAGCAGTACTTC.

The V and J genes are TRBV7-2 and TRBJ2-1; the match to TRBD2 covers 8 bases. J gave up 7 bases and V 5 bases, and 13 bases lay outside the gene matches. The CDR3 loop spans 16 amino acids. The germline gives CDR1 SGHTA, CDR2 FQGNSA. The CDR3, as DNA: TGTGCCAGCAGCGAAGCGTTGGCGGGGGGCCTGAATGAGCAGTTCTTC. It codes for CASSEALAGGLNEQFF.

The chain links TRBV7-9 to TRBJ1-2; TRBD1 might be the D (5 bases). CDR1 and CDR2 from the germline V gene are SEHNR and FQNEAQ (reference sequence). Trimming shortened V by 8 bases and J by 8 bases, and 12 bases separated the two germline ends. The CDR3 contains 11 residues. This chain's CDR3 is CASVLPGGYTF. The DNA for the CDR3 is TGTGCCAGCGTGCTTCCAGGGGGCTACACCTTC.

This chain links TRBV7-9 with TRBJ2-7; D is perhaps TRBD1 or TRBD2 (6 bases each). Trimming stripped 6 bases from V and 2 bases from J, with 20 bases between. This CDR3 is built from 16 residues. Germline CDR1 and CDR2: SEHNR and FQNEAQ (reference sequence). CDR3 residues: CASSPTSGGGTYEQYF. DNA for the CDR3: TGTGCCAGCAGTCCTACTTCTGGAGGGGGGACCTACGAGCAGTACTTC.

CDR3 in DNA: TGTGCCAGCAGCTTGGGACAGGTGAACCAGCCCCAGCATTTT. This sequence encodes CASSLGQVNQPQHF. The chain has TRBV5-8 and TRBJ1-5; a weak D match, TRBD1 (6 bases). Between the trimmed V and J ends, which lost 0 bases and 7 bases, there was a span of 11 bases. CDR1 is SGHTS and CDR2 is YDEGEE in the germline V gene. This CDR3 has 14 amino acids.

The V gene is TRBV11-1, the J gene TRBJ2-7; perhaps TRBD2 as D (5 bases). Between the trimmed V and J ends, which lost 2 bases and 1 base, there was a span of 9 bases. CDR3 length: 14 residues. Germline V lookup: CDR1 SGHAT, CDR2 FQDESV (reference sequence). CDR3 nucleotides: TGTGCCAGCAGCTTACTCGACTATTCCTACGAGCAGTACTTC. This encodes CASSLLDYSYEQYF.

This chain joins TRBV4-2 and TRBJ2-1; D gene unclear. The germline V and J ends were trimmed by 0 bases and 5 bases, with 17 bases remaining between them. The length of the CDR3 is 17 residues. Per the germline V gene, CDR1 is LGHNA and CDR2 is YNFKEQ. The CDR3 here is CASSQDPEAGRNNEQFF. The CDR3 nucleotides read TGTGCCAGCAGCCAAGACCCCGAGGCCGGTCGAAACAATGAGCAGTTCTTC.

This clone has a single count. This chain joins TRBV19 and TRBJ2-1, with no clear D. The CDR3 is 13 amino acids. Trimming shortened V by 1 base and J by 10 bases, and 11 bases separated the two germline ends. CDR1 and CDR2 from the germline V gene are LNHDA and SQIVND (reference sequence). The DNA of the CDR3 is TGTGCCAGTAGTATAGGAGGCTCCTCGGAGCAGTTCTTC. Translated: CASSIGGSSEQFF.

The J gene is TRBJ2-3, the V gene TRBV27, with 7 nucleotides matching TRBD2. Germline V gene lookup returns CDR1 MNHEY and CDR2 SMNVEV (reference sequence). V shed 10 bases and J 1 base; nucleotides not matched to a gene: 17. This CDR3 is built from 17 residues. CDR3 nucleotide sequence: TGTGCCACCAAACAACCTTCGGCTAGCGGAGGCACAGATACGCAGTATTTT. It encodes CATKQPSASGGTDTQYF.

The rearrangement uses TRBV5-5 and TRBJ2-5; 7 positions agree with TRBD2. The CDR3 extends over 14 amino acids. CDR1 and CDR2 from the germline V gene are SGHKS and YYEKEE (reference sequence). J lost 5 bases, V lost 7 bases, and 11 bases had no gene match. The DNA of the CDR3 is TGTGCCAGCGTTGAGGGAGGGGCTACGGAGACCCAGTACTTC. Its protein product is CASVEGGATETQYF.

Only one count was recorded for this clone. CDR3 nucleotide sequence: TGTGCCAGCAGTGAAGTTTGGACTAGCCCTAGCACAGATACGCAGTATTTT. Amino acid sequence: CASSEVWTSPSTDTQYF. V gene TRBV2 combines with J gene TRBJ2-3; 8 bases align to TRBD2. Germline CDR1 reads SNHLY; CDR2 reads FYNNEI. The CDR3 runs 17 residues. V was pared by 1 base and J by 0 bases, with 6 bases of the junction left unmatched.

The rearrangement joins TRBV7-8 to TRBJ2-7; D not certain. Germline values: CDR1 SGHVS, CDR2 FQNEAQ. V was cut by 6 bases and J by 5 bases, with 14 bases left in between. The CDR3 extends over 13 amino acids. CDR3 bases: TGTGCCAGCAGGCCGGGCTCTCACCACGAGCAGTACTTC. Protein product: CASRPGSHHEQYF.

This clone has a handful of counts. The V and J genes are TRBV7-9 and TRBJ1-3; D unclear. The germline V gene has CDR1 SEHNR and CDR2 FQNEAQ (reference sequence). The CDR3 length is 12 residues. Trimming removed 1 base at V and 3 bases at J, with 1 base between. The CDR3 DNA follows: TGTGCCAGCAGCTTAGGTGGAAACACCATATATTTT. Translating gives CASSLGGNTIYF.

The gene calls are TRBV29-1 and TRBJ2-2, with D unclear. This CDR3 has 14 amino acids. The V gene lost 7 bases and the J gene lost 2 bases, with 14 bases spanning the gap. The germline CDR1 and CDR2 sequences are SQVTM and ANQGSEA. The CDR3 loop reads CSADGGYNTGELFF. The DNA for the CDR3 is TGCAGCGCAGACGGCGGTTACAACACCGGGGAGCTGTTTTTT.

In nucleotides, the CDR3 is TGTGCCAGCAGTTACCGTCTGAACACTGAAGCTTTCTTT. Protein: CASSYRLNTEAFF. V is TRBV6-6 and J is TRBJ1-1; no clear D. Trimming removed 2 bases at V and 0 bases at J, with 4 bases between. This CDR3 has 13 amino acids. The germline V gene encodes CDR1 MNHNY and CDR2 SVGAGI (reference sequence).

V gene TRBV2 combines with J gene TRBJ1-4; weak D call: TRBD1 (5 bases). This CDR3 has 16 residues. Trimming removed 2 bases at V and 3 bases at J, with 13 bases between. CDR1 SNHLY and CDR2 FYNNEI come from the germline V gene. CDR3 loop: CASSERAQGANEKLFF. As DNA, the CDR3 is TGTGCCAGCAGTGAACGGGCGCAAGGGGCTAATGAAAAACTGTTTTTT.

The V call is TRBV6-1, the J call TRBJ2-7; D is unresolved. CDR1 is MNHNS and CDR2 is SASEGT in the germline V gene. V lost 6 bases and J lost 2, with 17 bases in between. The CDR3 has 15 amino acids. Written as DNA, the CDR3 is TGTGCCAGCAGCACCTGGAATGGCGGCGCCTACGAGCAGTACTTC. Protein product: CASSTWNGGAYEQYF.